These T cell receptor beta chains were read from a single sample in a study of T cells in localized non-small cell lung cancer. Sequenced by immunoSEQ multiplex PCR; TCRdb stores in-frame clones only, minus some. The sample holds 5,000 to 8,000 clones, roughly 87% seen once. Sample: peripheral blood, taken before any cancer treatment. The receptors stem from a male donor older than 55 with stage I lung adenocarcinoma. The CDR3 runs from the conserved cysteine through the conserved F or W. A D gene is named only where the DNA matches it firmly. Only some rows state a clone size, as once, few, many or a class for expanded clones.

clone_size	v_call	j_call	d_call	cdr3_nt	cdr3_aa
-	TRBV7-6	TRBJ2-1	-	TGTGCCAGCAGCTTAGGGACCGCGTACAATGAGCAGTTCTTC	CASSLGTAYNEQFF
few	TRBV6-1	TRBJ1-4	TRBD1	TGTGCCAGCAGTGAAGCAGCCAGGGGGCTTGAAAAACTGTTTTTT	CASSEAARGLEKLFF
-	TRBV19	TRBJ2-7	-	TGTGCCAGTAAGGGACCCTCCTACGAGCAGTACTTC	CASKGPSYEQYF
-	TRBV6-1	TRBJ1-4	-	TGTGCCAGCAGTGAAACGGGAGGGAAACTGTTTTTT	CASSETGGKLFF
-	TRBV30	TRBJ1-2	-	TGTGCCTGGAGTTTCAGTTATAGAAAGACCTATGGCTACACCTTC	CAWSFSYRKTYGYTF
-	TRBV9	TRBJ1-2	-	TGTGCCAGCAGCGTAGATCAGGGTTCGTCTGGCTACACCTTC	CASSVDQGSSGYTF
-	TRBV19	TRBJ1-2	TRBD1	TGTGCCAGCCACTTCAGGGGGGGGGATGGCTACACCTTC	CASHFRGGDGYTF
-	TRBV9	TRBJ2-5	TRBD1	TGTGCCAGCAGCGTATTGACAGGGCACCAAGAGACCCAGTACTTC	CASSVLTGHQETQYF
-	TRBV7-2	TRBJ1-1	-	TGTGCCAGCAGCTTAGATTTGGGTATGGCCGAAGCTTTCTTT	CASSLDLGMAEAFF
-	TRBV5-1	TRBJ2-3	-	TGCGCCAGCAGCTTGCAGGGGGGCGATACGCAGTATTTT	CASSLQGGDTQYF
-	TRBV4-1	TRBJ1-5	-	TGCGCCAGCAGCCAAGACGGGGGCAGGGGATTGGGGCAGCCCCAGCATTTT	CASSQDGGRGLGQPQHF
-	TRBV27	TRBJ2-1	-	TGTGCCAGCAGTTTCTCTCCGTTTGATGAGCAGTTCTTC	CASSFSPFDEQFF
-	TRBV6-1	TRBJ2-1	TRBD2	TGTGCCAGCAGTGAAGTTTTTCCAGCGGGAGAGCAGTTCTTC	CASSEVFPAGEQFF
-	TRBV4-1	TRBJ2-5	-	TGCGCCAGCAGCCAATCTTATAATCAGGTCCAAGAGACCCAGTACTTC	CASSQSYNQVQETQYF
-	TRBV18	TRBJ1-4	-	TGTGCCAGCTCACTCCGATCCCTAGCGGGGGAAAAACTGTTTTTT	CASSLRSLAGEKLFF
-	TRBV30	TRBJ2-3	-	TGTGCCTGGGTCCAGGGTCGCACAGATACGCAGTATTTT	CAWVQGRTDTQYF
-	TRBV20-1	TRBJ1-2	-	TGCAGTGGTGTGCTGCTACGGGGCTACACCTTC	CSGVLLRGYTF
-	TRBV7-3	TRBJ1-1	-	TGTGCCAGCAGCTTCCAGGAGGGCACTGAAGCTTTCTTT	CASSFQEGTEAFF
-	TRBV18	TRBJ2-3	-	TGTGCCAGCTCACCTACCCGGTCCACAGATACGCAGTATTTT	CASSPTRSTDTQYF
-	TRBV19	TRBJ2-1	-	TGTGCCAGTAGTATTTCCTGGGACAAAACCTACTACAATGAGCAGTTCTTC	CASSISWDKTYYNEQFF